These 22 T cell receptor beta chains were sequenced from one sample in a study of T cell responses to AZD1222 COVID-19 vaccine. Produced via immunoSEQ multiplex PCR; TCRdb's table is partial and in-frame only. The sample lists some 130,000 clones; under 90% were seen once. This specimen consisted of peripheral blood, obtained on day 0 of AZD1222 vaccination. Receptors originate from an adult in good health.

The V call is TRBV7-9, the J call TRBJ1-4, with D possibly being TRBD1 (6 bases). Trimming shortened V by 3 bases and J by 2 bases, and 10 bases separated the two germline ends. This CDR3 contains 15 residues. CDR1 SEHNR and CDR2 FQNEAQ come from the germline V gene (reference sequence). The CDR3 DNA reads as TGTGCCAGCAGCTTCCGCGGACAGACTAATGAAAAACTGTTTTTT. The encoded protein is CASSFRGQTNEKLFF.

This chain links TRBV10-3 with TRBJ2-1, with no clear D. With 6 bases removed from V and 7 bases from J, the gap between germline ends came to 10 bases. Germline V gene data show CDR1 as ENHRY and CDR2 as SYGVKD. The length of the CDR3 is 12 residues. CDR3 residues: CAISATENEQFF. CDR3 DNA sequence: TGTGCCATCAGCGCTACTGAAAATGAGCAGTTCTTC.

V gene TRBV25-1 combines with J gene TRBJ1-4; 8 positions match TRBD1. The CDR3 runs 17 residues. After removal of 6 bases from V and 0 bases from J, the junction contained 9 bases not matched to a gene. Per germline, CDR1 MGHDK and CDR2 SYGVNS. The CDR3 DNA reads as TGTGCCAGCAGCGAAGACAGGGGCGCGACAACTAATGAAAAACTGTTTTTT. Amino acid sequence: CASSEDRGATTNEKLFF.

The chain recombines TRBV30 with TRBJ2-7; D is perhaps TRBD2 (7 bases). This CDR3 has 14 amino acids. CDR1 and CDR2 (germline): GTSNPN, SVGIG (reference sequence). The V end was cut by 7 bases, the J end by 3 bases, with 19 bases between. CDR3 in amino acids: CALKRGGRDYEQYF. The CDR3 DNA sequence: TGTGCCTTAAAGAGGGGGGGGAGGGACTACGAGCAGTACTTC.

This clone was counted only a few times. This sequence joins TRBV5-1 and TRBJ1-1; D possibly corresponds to TRBD1 (6 bases). V gave up 7 bases and J gave up 10 bases, with 14 bases separating them. CDR1 and CDR2 from the germline V gene are SGHRS and YFSETQ. The length of the CDR3 is 11 residues. The CDR3 protein is CASGTEGGAFF. The DNA of the CDR3 is TGCGCCAGCGGCACGGAGGGGGGAGCTTTCTTT.

V gene TRBV5-1 combines with J gene TRBJ2-1; a weak D match, TRBD1 (6 bases). V gave up 7 bases and J gave up 4 bases, with 9 bases separating them. This CDR3 has 12 amino acids. Looked up from germline, CDR1 is SGHRS and CDR2 is YFSETQ. In DNA form, the CDR3 reads TGCGCCAGCGGGACATTGTACAATGAGCAGTTCTTC. It translates to CASGTLYNEQFF.

The rearrangement joins TRBV7-6 to TRBJ1-4; 8 bases are shared with TRBD1. This CDR3 is built from 15 residues. Trimming removed 4 bases from V and 5 bases from J; junction bases left unmatched: 6. CDR1 is SGHVS, CDR2 FNYEAQ, per germline. CDR3 sequence (DNA): TGTGCCAGCAGCTGGGGGACAGGCCTCAATGAAAAACTGTTTTTT. This encodes CASSWGTGLNEKLFF.

The V call is TRBV19, the J call TRBJ2-4; 11 nucleotides agree with TRBD2. Trimming removed 4 bases from V and 1 base from J; junction bases left unmatched: 0. The CDR3 consists of 15 residues. Germline-derived CDR1 and CDR2 are LNHDA and SQIVND (reference sequence). Here the CDR3 reads CASSTSGGAKNIQYF. Written as DNA, the CDR3 is TGTGCCAGTAGTACTAGCGGGGGGGCCAAAAACATTCAGTACTTC.

The chain has TRBV6-5 and TRBJ2-7, with D maybe TRBD2 (7 bases). Germline loops: CDR1 MNHEY, CDR2 SVGAGI. The CDR3 contains 16 residues. Trimming left V 2 bases short and J 3 bases short, with 17 bases between. In DNA, the CDR3 is TGTGCCAGCAGTTACGGCGGGGGCCAAACCATCTACGAGCAGTACTTC. This translates into CASSYGGGQTIYEQYF.

J is TRBJ1-2 and V is TRBV23-1, with D perhaps matching TRBD1 (5 bases). TRBV23-1 is recorded as an ORF, its role being uncertain. The CDR3 extends over 15 amino acids. V lost 6 bases, J lost 7 bases, and 21 bases lay in between. CDR3 DNA: TGCGCCAGCAGACCCGCCCCTCAGGGTGCGGGTGGCTACACCTTC. It codes for CASRPAPQGAGGYTF.

This chain joins TRBV27 and TRBJ1-1; D is undetermined. The CDR3 spans 15 residues. CDR1 and CDR2 (germline): MNHEY, SMNVEV (reference sequence). V gave up 0 bases and J gave up 4 bases, with 12 bases separating them. The chain's CDR3 is CASSLSPGGGTEAFF. For the CDR3, the DNA is TGTGCCAGCAGTTTATCCCCCGGTGGAGGCACTGAAGCTTTCTTT.

The J gene is TRBJ2-3, the V gene TRBV3-1 (or the pseudogene TRBV3-2), with 7 positions matching TRBD2. With V trimmed by 1 base and J by 1 base, 2 bases remained unmatched. The CDR3 is 15 amino acids. Looked up from germline, CDR1 is LGHDT and CDR2 is YNNKEL (reference sequence). CDR3 nucleotides: TGTGCCAGCAGCCAAGGGGACTACCGCACAGATACGCAGTATTTT. Translated, it gives CASSQGDYRTDTQYF.

The chain carries TRBV6-5 and TRBJ2-1, with 9 bases lining up with TRBD1. The CDR3 extends over 14 amino acids. Germline V gene sequence: CDR1 MNHEY, CDR2 SVGAGI. V lost 8 bases and J lost 7; bases outside the gene matches: 9. CDR3: CASGRDRVWNEQFF. The CDR3 coding sequence is TGTGCCAGCGGGAGGGACAGGGTTTGGAATGAGCAGTTCTTC.

The chain combines TRBV6-4 with TRBJ1-6; TRBD1 agrees at 9 bases. The CDR3 length is 13 residues. In germline, CDR1 is MRHNA, CDR2 SNTAGT. The ends lost 8 bases at V and 11 bases at J; junction bases unmatched: 7. The CDR3 protein is CASGTGQGTPLHF. CDR3 coding DNA: TGTGCCAGCGGCACGGGACAGGGAACACCCCTCCACTTT.

The genes are TRBV2 and TRBJ2-1; either TRBD1 or TRBD2 may fit D (6 bases each). With 4 bases removed from V and 8 bases from J, the gap between germline ends came to 12 bases. The length of the CDR3 is 13 residues. Germline V gene sequence: CDR1 SNHLY, CDR2 FYNNEI. The CDR3 loop is CASSVGGLHEQFF. Written as DNA, the CDR3 is TGTGCCAGCAGTGTCGGGGGCCTCCATGAGCAGTTCTTC.

CDR3 amino acids: CASSLTGQNTGELFF. CDR3 DNA: TGTGCCAGCAGCCTAACGGGACAAAACACCGGGGAGCTGTTTTTT. The chain carries TRBV5-5 and TRBJ2-2; weak D call: TRBD1 (6 bases). Germline CDR1 reads SGHKS; CDR2 reads YYEKEE (reference sequence). The CDR3 length is 15 residues. Deletions cut 4 bases from V and 2 bases from J, with 12 bases between.

This clone was picked up a small number of times. The chain combines TRBV2 with TRBJ2-2; D assignment may be TRBD1 or TRBD2 (6 bases each). Between the trimmed V and J ends, which lost 4 bases and 6 bases, there was a span of 12 bases. From germline, CDR1 is SNHLY and CDR2 FYNNEI. This CDR3 is built from 14 residues. Written as DNA, the CDR3 is TGTGCCAGCAGTGCGGGGGCGCGCGCCGGGGAGCTGTTTTTT. Residues: CASSAGARAGELFF.

This clone was seen just once. This rearrangement joins TRBV7-2 to TRBJ1-6; maybe TRBD1 (5 bases). The CDR3 consists of 16 residues. Trimming removed 0 bases from V and 4 bases from J, with 10 bases in between. In germline, CDR1 is SGHTA, CDR2 FQGNSA. The CDR3 nucleotides are TGTGCCAGCAGCTTAGCGTGGCAGGGTTATAATTCACCCCTCCACTTT. Encoded protein: CASSLAWQGYNSPLHF. The whole variable domain, filled in from reference TRBV7-2 and TRBJ1-6, reads GAGVSQSPSNKVTEKGKDVELRCDPISGHTALYWYRQSLGQGLEFLIYFQGNSAPDKSGLPSDRFSAERTGGSVSTLTIQRTQQEDSAVYLCASSLAWQGYNSPLHFGNGTRLTVT.

The count of this clone is one. This rearrangement joins TRBV5-1 to TRBJ1-6; 11 bases are a match to TRBD1. The germline V gene encodes CDR1 SGHRS and CDR2 YFSETQ. V lost 4 bases and J lost 0; bases outside the gene matches: 15. The CDR3 is made up of 21 amino acids. CDR3 residues: CASSPLGQGAPGSSYNSPLHF. The CDR3 DNA reads as TGCGCCAGCAGCCCCCTAGGACAGGGGGCTCCGGGAAGCTCCTATAATTCACCCCTCCACTTT. The full variable domain, rest sourced from reference TRBV5-1 and TRBJ1-6, is KAGVTQTPRYLIKTRGQQVTLSCSPISGHRSVSWYQQTPGQGLQFLFEYFSETQRNKGNFPGRFSGRQFSNSRSEMNVSTLELGDSALYLCASSPLGQGAPGSSYNSPLHFGNGTRLTVT.

The chain is built from TRBV3-1 (or the pseudogene TRBV3-2) and TRBJ2-2, with D perhaps TRBD1 (6 bases). Germline-derived CDR1 and CDR2 are LGHDT and YNNKEL (reference sequence). The CDR3 is made up of 12 amino acids. V lost 7 bases and J lost 9, with 12 bases in between. The CDR3 region is CASNGGGRELFF. CDR3 in DNA: TGTGCCAGCAATGGGGGCGGTAGGGAGCTGTTTTTT.

With regard to this clone: This specimen includes other DNA sequences encoding the same CDR3. This sequence joins TRBV2 and TRBJ1-5; 7 positions match TRBD1. The CDR3 extends over 15 amino acids. Germline CDR1 and CDR2: SNHLY and FYNNEI. With V trimmed by 6 bases and J by 0 bases, 5 bases remained unmatched. The CDR3 DNA reads as TGTGCCAGCAGAACAGGGGATTATAGCAATCAGCCCCAGCATTTT. This encodes CASRTGDYSNQPQHF.

The chain couples TRBV5-4 to TRBJ2-5, with 8 bases lining up with TRBD2. J was trimmed by 5 bases and V by 2 bases; bases with no gene match: 14. Germline assignment: CDR1 SGHNT and CDR2 YYREEE (reference sequence). CDR3 length: 17 residues. CDR3 DNA sequence: TGTGCCAGCAGCTTCGGATCCCGGGGGGGCCGGGAGGAGACCCAGTACTTC. The encoded protein is CASSFGSRGGREETQYF.